The next 12 T cell receptor beta chains were all read from a single sample in a study of a mutant IDH1 vaccine in newly diagnosed glioma. This table comes from immunoSEQ multiplex PCR, and its TCRdb copy is limited to in-frame clones, with some not included. Among tens of thousands of clones, about 90% were seen once, and the ten largest hold roughly 1.5%. These receptors have no known antigen. Time point given: week 23, last vaccination. Vaccine doses each comprised 300 ug of mutant IDH1 20-mer peptide, with topical imiquimod. This sample comprised PBMCs, obtained from a glioma patient whose treatment included an IDH1 peptide vaccine. The receptors stem from a middle-aged man with glioma.

This chain connects TRBV6-5 to TRBJ2-7; weak D call: TRBD1 (5 bases). Looked up from germline, CDR1 is MNHEY and CDR2 is SVGAGI. CDR3 length: 13 amino acids. Trimming took off 7 bases at V and 4 bases at J, with 14 bases between the two ends. Here the CDR3 DNA reads TGTGCCAGCACTAAGGCAGGGTGGTACGAGCAGTACTTC. Translation: CASTKAGWYEQYF.

This chain uses TRBV4-3 with TRBJ2-3; 9 positions agree with TRBD2. The CDR3 covers 16 residues. The V segment lost 1 base and the J segment 4 bases; nucleotides outside the gene matches: 6. From germline, CDR1 is LGHNA and CDR2 YSLEER. The CDR3, as DNA: TGCGCCAGCAGCCAAGGCGGCGCGGGAGGGTCAGATACGCAGTATTTT. Translation gives CASSQGGAGGSDTQYF.

The chain joins TRBV7-9 to TRBJ2-3; D is unresolved. The length of the CDR3 is 13 residues. In germline, CDR1 is SEHNR, CDR2 FQNEAQ (reference sequence). The V end was cut by 8 bases, the J end by 0 bases, with 9 bases between. CDR3 region: CASLRESTDTQYF. DNA for the CDR3: TGTGCCAGCCTAAGGGAAAGCACAGATACGCAGTATTTT.

This clone has only one observation. The CDR3 protein is CASSQPGRGDYGYTF. The DNA of the CDR3 is TGCGCCAGCAGCCAACCGGGGCGCGGGGACTATGGCTACACCTTC. The chain carries TRBV4-1 and TRBJ1-2; TRBD1 might be the D (5 bases). The V and J ends lost 2 bases and 3 bases respectively, with 13 bases between them. Germline CDR1 is MGHRA and CDR2 is YSYEKL. There are 15 residues in the CDR3.

This clone was recorded only once. This rearrangement joins TRBV4-3 to TRBJ1-4; 7 bases are a match to TRBD1. The CDR3 has 15 residues. J lost 7 bases, V lost 0 bases, and 5 bases had no gene match. Germline values: CDR1 LGHNA, CDR2 YSLEER. CDR3 DNA: TGCGCCAGCAGCCAAGAGTGGGCAGGGGGTGAAAAACTGTTTTTT. It specifies CASSQEWAGGEKLFF.

The rearrangement links TRBV7-2 to TRBJ2-5; 7 bases map to TRBD2. CDR3 length: 14 residues. Germline-derived CDR1 and CDR2 are SGHTA and FQGNSA. Germline trimming cut 5 bases from V and 5 bases from J; bases unmatched to any gene: 8. CDR3 region: CASSPGTTFETQYF. CDR3 DNA: TGTGCCAGCAGCCCCGGGACTACGTTTGAGACCCAGTACTTC.

The chain uses TRBV6-5 and TRBJ1-4, with 7 positions matching TRBD1. The V gene end was trimmed by 6 bases and the J gene end by 7 bases; junction bases not matched to a gene: 11. The V gene's germline CDR1 is MNHEY and CDR2 SVGAGI. There are 15 residues in the CDR3. The CDR3 DNA reads as TGTGCCAGCAGCCTTAACCCGGGACAGTCTGAAAAACTGTTTTTT. Translated, it gives CASSLNPGQSEKLFF.

The V and J genes are TRBV7-8 and TRBJ2-7; 9 bases map to TRBD2. Germline assignment: CDR1 SGHVS and CDR2 FQNEAQ. The junction had 10 bases not matched to a gene; V was cut back by 5 bases and J by 5 bases. This CDR3 has 15 residues. CDR3 nucleotides: TGTGCCAGCAGCCCGACCAGCGGGAGGTTCGACGAGCAGTACTTC. This sequence encodes CASSPTSGRFDEQYF.

This chain connects TRBV5-6 to TRBJ2-7; 9 bases map to TRBD1. The CDR3 loop spans 19 amino acids. The V segment lost 6 bases and the J segment 3 bases; nucleotides outside the gene matches: 22. Per germline, CDR1 SGHDT and CDR2 YYEEEE. The CDR3 DNA is TGTGCCAGCACGAACCGGGACAGGGTTCCAAAGGTGCCAAGCTACGAGCAGTACTTC. Its translation: CASTNRDRVPKVPSYEQYF.

The chain has TRBV5-1 and TRBJ2-5; D perhaps matches TRBD1 (6 bases). Germline loops: CDR1 SGHRS, CDR2 YFSETQ. The CDR3 has 15 residues. Trimming pared 1 base from V and 5 bases from J, leaving 15 bases between. CDR3 region: CASSLRPGDPETQYF. Written as DNA, the CDR3 is TGCGCCAGCAGCTTGAGGCCAGGGGATCCCGAGACCCAGTACTTC.

The chain is built from TRBV19 and TRBJ2-7, with D uncertain. Germline lookup yields CDR1 LNHDA and CDR2 SQIVND (reference sequence). V was cut by 6 bases and J by 0 bases, with 15 bases left in between. This CDR3 is 15 amino acids long. CDR3 sequence (DNA): TGTGCCAGTAGATTTCAGGATGGTATCTCCTACGAGCAGTACTTC. Protein product: CASRFQDGISYEQYF.

The chain combines TRBV19 with TRBJ2-4; 11 bases agree with TRBD2. Germline lookup yields CDR1 LNHDA and CDR2 SQIVND (reference sequence). Trimming at V came to 3 bases and at J to 0 bases, leaving 7 bases not matched to a gene. The CDR3 is 18 residues long. CDR3 nucleotides: TGTGCCAGTAGTATTGGTAGCGGGAGGGCTTTAGCCAAAAACATTCAGTACTTC. Protein sequence: CASSIGSGRALAKNIQYF. The whole variable domain, remainder taken from reference TRBV19 and TRBJ2-4, is DGGITQSPKYLFRKEGQNVTLSCEQNLNHDAMYWYRQDPGQGLRLIYYSQIVNDFQKGDIAEGYSVSREKKESFPLTVTSAQKNPTAFYLCASSIGSGRALAKNIQYFGAGTRLSVL.